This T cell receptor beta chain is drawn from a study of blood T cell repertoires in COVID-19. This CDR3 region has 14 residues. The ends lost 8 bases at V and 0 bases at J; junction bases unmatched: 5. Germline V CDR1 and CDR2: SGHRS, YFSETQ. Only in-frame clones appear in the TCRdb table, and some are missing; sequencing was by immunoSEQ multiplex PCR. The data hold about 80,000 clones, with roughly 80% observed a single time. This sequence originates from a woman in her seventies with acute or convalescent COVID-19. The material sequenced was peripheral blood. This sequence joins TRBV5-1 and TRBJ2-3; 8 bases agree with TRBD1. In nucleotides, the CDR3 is TGCGCCAGTAAGGACAGGGCTAGCACAGATACGCAGTATTTT. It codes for CASKDRASTDTQYF.